Below, 30 T cell receptor beta chains from the same sample are listed, as sequenced in a study of blood T cell repertoires in COVID-19. Here immunoSEQ multiplex PCR was the method, and the copy in TCRdb shows in-frame clones only, minus some. The profile shows 250,000 to 300,000 clones, 70% to 90% of them singletons. The source material was PBMCs or T cells enriched from blood (not recorded which). These receptors came from a woman between 50 and 59 years old who had recovered from COVID-19.

The chain carries TRBV4-1 and TRBJ2-5, with 7 positions matching TRBD2. This CDR3 contains 17 residues. The germline CDR1 and CDR2 sequences are MGHRA and YSYEKL. Unmatched junction bases numbered 9, after V lost 0 bases and J lost 2 bases. This CDR3 is CASSQDMVQRGQETQYF. CDR3 DNA: TGCGCCAGCAGCCAAGACATGGTTCAGCGGGGACAAGAGACCCAGTACTTC.

This clone was recorded once. V usage is TRBV18 and J usage is TRBJ1-5; 11 bases are shared with TRBD1. Per germline, CDR1 KGHSH and CDR2 LQKENI. The CDR3 contains 16 residues. V lost 6 bases, J lost 2 bases, and 6 bases stayed unmatched. The CDR3 DNA follows: TGTGCCAGCTCTCCCGGGACAGGGGGTGGCAATCAGCCCCAGCATTTT. It codes for CASSPGTGGGNQPQHF.

This clone has ten or more counts. The genes are TRBV20-1 and TRBJ2-6; perhaps TRBD2 as D (5 bases). Trimming pared 3 bases from V and 0 bases from J, leaving 12 bases between. Per germline, CDR1 DFQATT and CDR2 SNEGSKA (reference sequence). This CDR3 is 16 amino acids long. For the CDR3, the DNA is TGCAGTGCTAGTTCGGGGTCGGGCTCTGGGGCCAACGTCCTGACTTTC. Protein product: CSASSGSGSGANVLTF.

V usage is TRBV7-8 and J usage is TRBJ2-7; TRBD2 matches 8 bases. The J segment lost 7 bases and the V segment lost 5 bases, leaving 16 bases of the junction unmatched. The CDR3 length is 16 residues. Germline CDR1 SGHVS, CDR2 FQNEAQ. This CDR3 is CASSPDPGGRSWEQYF. In DNA, the CDR3 is TGTGCCAGCAGCCCAGATCCGGGAGGGCGTTCGTGGGAGCAGTACTTC.

The rearrangement joins TRBV6-6 to TRBJ2-2; 7 bases match TRBD2. The germline V gene encodes CDR1 MNHNY and CDR2 SVGAGI (reference sequence). This CDR3 contains 14 residues. J lost 6 bases, V lost 6 bases, and 7 bases had no gene match. The CDR3 bases are TGTGCCAGCAGATCGGGGGGTGACGCCGGGGAGCTGTTTTTT. Residues: CASRSGGDAGELFF.

This clone has only one observation. This rearrangement joins TRBV6-5 to TRBJ1-5, with 8 nucleotides matching TRBD1. Germline loops: CDR1 MNHEY, CDR2 SVGAGI. The V gene end was trimmed by 5 bases and the J gene end by 6 bases; junction bases not matched to a gene: 6. The CDR3 has 14 amino acids. CDR3 residues: CASSHGQGSQPQHF. CDR3 sequence (DNA): TGTGCCAGCAGTCACGGACAGGGCTCTCAGCCCCAGCATTTT.

This sequence joins TRBV7-9 and TRBJ2-5; possible D gene TRBD2, 6 bases. V was cut by 2 bases and J by 0 bases, with 13 bases left in between. CDR1 and CDR2 (germline): SEHNR, FQNEAQ (reference sequence). The length of the CDR3 is 16 residues. In DNA form, the CDR3 reads TGTGCCAGCAGCTTATTTTATGGCGGGAACCAAGAGACCCAGTACTTC. Translating gives CASSLFYGGNQETQYF.

This clone was detected once. V gene TRBV29-1 combines with J gene TRBJ2-5, with D perhaps TRBD1 (5 bases). CDR1 SQVTM and CDR2 ANQGSEA come from the germline V gene. Trimming pared 1 base from V and 5 bases from J, leaving 11 bases between. The CDR3 sequence is 13 residues long. In DNA, the CDR3 is TGCAGCGTTGAAGTGGGGCGACGGGAGACCCAGTACTTC. As protein: CSVEVGRRETQYF.

The rearrangement joins TRBV7-9 to TRBJ1-3; 10 bases are a match to TRBD1. This CDR3 comprises 15 residues. Germline loops: CDR1 SEHNR, CDR2 FQNEAQ (reference sequence). V dropped 5 bases and J dropped 5; count of bases not matched to a gene: 6. CDR3 bases: TGTGCCAGCAGCCAGGGGACAGGGGAACGAAACACCATATATTTT. Translating gives CASSQGTGERNTIYF.

The chain is built from TRBV6-6 and TRBJ1-5, with 7 bases matching TRBD1. The CDR3 runs to 16 residues. Germline loops: CDR1 MNHNY, CDR2 SVGAGI (reference sequence). Trimming cost V 6 bases and J 4 bases; bases outside gene matches: 12. In DNA form, the CDR3 reads TGTGCCAGCAGCGACGGAGGAGGGGGCCCTAATCAGCCCCAGCATTTT. Protein: CASSDGGGGPNQPQHF.

CDR3 DNA sequence: TGTGCCAGCAGCCCCAGACTAGAAGAGACCCAGTACTTC. Translated, it gives CASSPRLEETQYF. The V and J genes are TRBV7-9 and TRBJ2-5; a possible D gene is TRBD2 (6 bases). The CDR3 covers 13 residues. Germline V gives CDR1 SEHNR, CDR2 FQNEAQ (reference sequence). Trimming took 5 bases from V and 3 from J, leaving 10 bases between them.

The rearrangement uses TRBV28 and TRBJ1-5, with D unclear. Germline CDR1 is MDHEN and CDR2 is SYDVKM. Trimming left V 5 bases short and J 3 bases short, with 8 bases between. This CDR3 has 13 residues. CDR3 amino acids: CASSQQNNQPQHF. The DNA for the CDR3 is TGTGCCAGCAGTCAACAAAACAATCAGCCCCAGCATTTT. Supplemented by reference TRBV28 and TRBJ1-5, the full variable domain reads DVKVTQSSRYLVKRTGEKVFLECVQDMDHENMFWYRQDPGLGLRLIYFSYDVKMKEKGDIPEGYSVSREKKERFSLILESASTNQTSMYLCASSQQNNQPQHFGDGTRLSIL.

V and J are TRBV7-9 and TRBJ2-7, with D maybe TRBD1 (6 bases). CDR1 is SEHNR, CDR2 FQNEAQ, per germline (reference sequence). CDR3 length: 14 residues. V was clipped by 5 bases and J by 2 bases, with 13 bases between them. In DNA, the CDR3 is TGTGCCAGCAGCAAGTACAGGGAAACCTACGAGCAGTACTTC. This translates into CASSKYRETYEQYF.

The gene calls are TRBV4-1 and TRBJ2-1; 8 positions agree with TRBD2. This CDR3 contains 15 residues. CDR1 is MGHRA and CDR2 is YSYEKL in the germline V gene. V trimming: 4 bases; J trimming: 7 bases; junction bases outside the gene matches: 9. CDR3 sequence: CASSLSGTVGNEQFF. CDR3 sequence (DNA): TGCGCCAGCAGCCTTAGCGGGACTGTTGGTAATGAGCAGTTCTTC.

This clone was picked up one time. The chain links TRBV5-1 to TRBJ1-4; 10 bases are a match to TRBD1. J gave up 8 bases and V 0 bases, and 7 bases lay outside the gene matches. Germline V gives CDR1 SGHRS, CDR2 YFSETQ. This CDR3 is built from 16 residues. The CDR3 protein is CASSLGGQGSGEKLFF. Here the CDR3 DNA reads TGCGCCAGCAGCTTGGGGGGACAGGGGTCGGGCGAAAAACTGTTTTTT.

The V and J genes are TRBV19 and TRBJ2-3, with TRBD2 matching 7 bases. Losses at the gene ends were 3 bases for V and 5 bases for J; bases not matched to a gene: 8. CDR3 length: 15 residues. The germline V gene encodes CDR1 LNHDA and CDR2 SQIVND (reference sequence). CDR3 in DNA: TGTGCCAGTAGTATGTCGGCGGGAGACAAAGATACGCAGTATTTT. Its protein product is CASSMSAGDKDTQYF.

This chain uses TRBV27 with TRBJ1-2; D is perhaps TRBD1 (6 bases). This CDR3 has 14 residues. The germline V gene encodes CDR1 MNHEY and CDR2 SMNVEV (reference sequence). V lost 5 bases to trimming and J lost 6 bases, with 16 bases between them. The CDR3, as DNA: TGTGCCAGCAGTCCTACGACAGGATTCAATGGCTACACCTTC. Amino acids: CASSPTTGFNGYTF.

This chain links TRBV2 with TRBJ1-4, with unresolved D. Germline loops: CDR1 SNHLY, CDR2 FYNNEI. The length of the CDR3 is 12 residues. The ends were cut back, 5 bases at V and 15 bases at J, with 16 bases in the middle. The CDR3 DNA sequence: TGTGCCAGCAGTCTACGGGCCCGGGAGGTGTTTTTT. Translation: CASSLRAREVFF.

The chain joins TRBV10-3 to TRBJ2-3, with D perhaps TRBD2 (5 bases). The V gene lost 5 bases and the J gene lost 4 bases, with 25 bases spanning the gap. Germline V lookup: CDR1 ENHRY, CDR2 SYGVKD. There are 18 residues in the CDR3. The chain's CDR3 is CAISSATKDPLASDTQYF. As DNA, the CDR3 is TGTGCCATCAGTTCCGCCACCAAAGACCCATTAGCGTCAGATACGCAGTATTTT.

The chain uses TRBV7-9 and TRBJ2-2, with D unclear. This CDR3 is built from 16 residues. Germline CDR1 is SEHNR and CDR2 is FQNEAQ (reference sequence). V was pared by 3 bases and J by 3 bases, with 14 bases between. DNA for the CDR3: TGTGCCAGCAGCTTGTCCCCCGTCTCTTACACCGGGGAGCTGTTTTTT. Translating gives CASSLSPVSYTGELFF.

The chain has TRBV9 and TRBJ1-3; TRBD1 aligns across 10 bases. This CDR3 is built from 15 residues. After removal of 5 bases from V and 4 bases from J, the junction contained 6 bases not matched to a gene. Germline V gene data show CDR1 as SGDLS and CDR2 as YYNGEE. As DNA, the CDR3 is TGTGCCAGCAGTAGACAGGGGGCAAGAGGAAACACCATATATTTT. Amino acid sequence: CASSRQGARGNTIYF.

The chain is built from TRBV5-1 and TRBJ2-2; possible D gene TRBD2, 6 bases. Trimming took 4 bases from V and 2 from J, leaving 12 bases between them. Germline V gene sequence: CDR1 SGHRS, CDR2 YFSETQ. This CDR3 is built from 15 residues. The CDR3 DNA is TGCGCCAGCAGCGCGGGGACTGCAAACACCGGGGAGCTGTTTTTT. Amino acids: CASSAGTANTGELFF.

The chain is built from TRBV28 and TRBJ1-6; no clear D gene. The germline CDR1 and CDR2 sequences are MDHEN and SYDVKM. Deletions cut 2 bases from V and 3 bases from J, with 5 bases between. The CDR3 extends over 14 amino acids. The CDR3 DNA reads as TGTGCCAGCAGTTTAGGCAGCTATAATTCACCCCTCCACTTT. It encodes CASSLGSYNSPLHF.

This chain uses TRBV27 with TRBJ2-3; TRBD1 agrees at 8 bases. V was pared by 6 bases and J by 6 bases, with 5 bases of the junction left unmatched. The CDR3 totals 13 residues. Germline V gives CDR1 MNHEY, CDR2 SMNVEV (reference sequence). The CDR3 coding sequence is TGTGCCAGCAGCCGGACAGGGATTGATACGCAGTATTTT. Protein: CASSRTGIDTQYF.

This rearrangement joins TRBV5-1 to TRBJ2-7; 12 bases agree with TRBD2. V trimming: 4 bases; J trimming: 2 bases; junction bases outside the gene matches: 10. CDR1 and CDR2 (germline): SGHRS, YFSETQ. This CDR3 is 17 amino acids long. In DNA form, the CDR3 reads TGCGCCAGCAGCCCCGGGACTAGCGGGTTTTTACCCTACGAGCAGTACTTC. It encodes CASSPGTSGFLPYEQYF.

The gene calls are TRBV7-6 and TRBJ1-2; 7 bases are shared with TRBD1. CDR1 and CDR2 (germline): SGHVS, FNYEAQ. The CDR3 length is 15 residues. V gave up 5 bases and J gave up 6 bases; unmatched junction bases: 12. The CDR3 is CASSNPGQTLDGYTF. The CDR3 DNA follows: TGTGCCAGCAGCAATCCGGGACAGACATTGGATGGCTACACCTTC.

The chain employs TRBV2 and TRBJ2-1, with D perhaps TRBD2 (5 bases). Trimming left V 6 bases short and J 2 bases short, with 11 bases between. CDR3 size: 14 residues. Germline-derived CDR1 and CDR2 are SNHLY and FYNNEI. The CDR3 nucleotides read TGTGCCAGCAGGGCCTTCGGGACCTACAATGAGCAGTTCTTC. The encoded protein is CASRAFGTYNEQFF.

The V and J genes are TRBV24-1 and TRBJ2-1; D may be TRBD1 (5 bases). Germline CDR1 is KGHDR and CDR2 is SFDVKD. This CDR3 region has 15 residues. Trimming removed 3 bases from V and 6 bases from J, with 14 bases in between. The CDR3 DNA sequence: TGTGCCACCAGTGATCGCCTTAGGGGTACCAATGAGCAGTTCTTC. This encodes CATSDRLRGTNEQFF.

This clone was detected once. The chain joins TRBV27 to TRBJ2-3; D is perhaps TRBD2 (6 bases). This CDR3 comprises 15 residues. CDR1 and CDR2 from the germline V gene are MNHEY and SMNVEV (reference sequence). V was pared by 2 bases and J by 6 bases, with 15 bases between. For the CDR3, the DNA is TGTGCCAGCAGTTTAGTGGCGGGGTCCCGGGATACGCAGTATTTT. This translates into CASSLVAGSRDTQYF.

J is TRBJ2-3 and V is TRBV4-1, with D hard to call. CDR3 length: 17 amino acids. Trimming left V 3 bases short and J 2 bases short, with 18 bases between. Germline CDR1 reads MGHRA; CDR2 reads YSYEKL. For the CDR3, the DNA is TGCGCCAGCAGCCATACCCAGGTCGGCGATTCCACAGATACGCAGTATTTT. Amino acids: CASSHTQVGDSTDTQYF.